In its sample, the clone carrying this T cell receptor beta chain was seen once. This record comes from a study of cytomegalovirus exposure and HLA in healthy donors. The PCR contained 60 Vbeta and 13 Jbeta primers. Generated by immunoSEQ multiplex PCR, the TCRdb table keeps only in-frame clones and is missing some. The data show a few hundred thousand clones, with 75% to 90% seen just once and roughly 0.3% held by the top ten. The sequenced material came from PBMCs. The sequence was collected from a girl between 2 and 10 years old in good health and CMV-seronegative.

The CDR3 protein is CASSQDRTGGDLETQYF. CDR3 in DNA: TGCGCCAGCAGCCAAGACCGGACAGGGGGCGATTTGGAGACCCAGTACTTC. This rearrangement joins TRBV4-1 to TRBJ2-5; 11 bases fit TRBD1. The CDR3 totals 17 residues. V was pared by 0 bases and J by 5 bases, with 8 bases of the junction left unmatched. CDR1 MGHRA and CDR2 YSYEKL come from the germline V gene.